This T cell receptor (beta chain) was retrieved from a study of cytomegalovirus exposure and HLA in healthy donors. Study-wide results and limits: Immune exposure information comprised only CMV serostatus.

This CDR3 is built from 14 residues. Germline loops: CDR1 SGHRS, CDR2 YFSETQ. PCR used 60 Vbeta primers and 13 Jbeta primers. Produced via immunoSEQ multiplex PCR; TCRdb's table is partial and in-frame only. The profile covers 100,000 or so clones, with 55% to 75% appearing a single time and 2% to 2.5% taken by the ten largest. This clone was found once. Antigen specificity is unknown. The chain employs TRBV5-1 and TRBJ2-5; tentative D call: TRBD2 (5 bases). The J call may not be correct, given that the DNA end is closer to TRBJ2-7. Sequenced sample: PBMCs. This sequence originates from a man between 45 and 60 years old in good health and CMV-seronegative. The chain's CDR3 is CASSLDGGAYEQYF. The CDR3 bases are TGCGCCAGCAGCTTGGATGGAGGAGCCTACGAGCAGTACTTC.